The 16 T cell receptor beta chains given below trace back to one sample, sequenced in a study of tumor-infiltrating lymphocytes in primary liver carcinoma. Out of unsorted whole blood came the blood RNA, and germline DNA was extracted as well. Total RNA amounting to 500 ng was the source from which TCR beta cDNA was made with a constant-region primer. Three nested multiplex PCR rounds of slightly modified ARM-PCR generated TCR beta libraries. Rounds one and two of PCR, each of 10 cycles, were primed with TRBV1-TRBV30 forward primers and a C-beta reverse primer. TCRdb used MiXCR to reprocess the multiplex PCR reads, holding one entry per CDR3 protein. The sample includes about 200,000 distinct CDR3 sequences, approximately 65% of them seen just once. Sequencing was done on a sample of peripheral blood. Receptors were obtained from a woman aged 60-75 years with primary liver carcinoma and hepatitis B virus infection.

Comment on this clonotype: A junction boundary mismatches the germline segment, possibly from a read error. The chain carries TRBV4-2 and TRBJ2-7, with D tentatively TRBD1 (6 bases). This CDR3 has 14 amino acids. Germline V gene lookup returns CDR1 LGHNA and CDR2 YNFKEQ. CDR3 DNA: TGTGCCAGCAGCCTGACGGACAGTCCCTACGAGCAGTACTTT. Translation: CASSLTDSPYEQYF.

The genes are TRBV11-2 and TRBJ1-1, with 9 bases lining up with TRBD1. V trimming: 9 bases; J trimming: 6 bases; junction bases outside the gene matches: 8. Germline-derived CDR1 and CDR2 are SGHAT and FQNNGV. This CDR3 is 13 amino acids long. CDR3 amino acids: CASSLRQGAEAFF. DNA of the CDR3: TGTGCCAGTAGCCTTAGACAGGGGGCTGAAGCTTTCTTT.

About this clonotype itself: This clone may be a read error of a much larger clone one base away. The V gene is TRBV29-1, the J gene TRBJ1-1; a weak D match, TRBD1 (6 bases). This CDR3 contains 10 residues. From germline, CDR1 is SQVTM and CDR2 ANQGSEA. The germline V and J ends were trimmed by 4 bases and 11 bases, with 11 bases remaining between them. The CDR3 nucleotides are TGCAGCGTTGCAGATACAGGGGCTTTCTTT. This gives the protein CSVADTGAFF.

Ten or more counts support this clonotype. CDR3 in amino acids: CASSQYEKLFF. The CDR3 nucleotides read TGTGCCAGCAGCCAATACGAAAAACTGTTTTTT. The chain joins TRBV14 to TRBJ1-4; D is undetermined. CDR1 SGHDN and CDR2 FVKESK come from the germline V gene. V was cut by 2 bases and J by 8 bases, with 3 bases left in between. This CDR3 has 11 amino acids.

Turning to this clonotype: As the CDR3 is not closed by the conserved phenylalanine or tryptophan, this likely results from a read error. The chain combines TRBV11-2 with TRBJ1-2, with D maybe TRBD1 (5 bases). V lost 7 bases and J lost 3, with 15 bases in between. The CDR3 is made up of 14 amino acids. Germline V CDR1 and CDR2: SGHAT, FQNNGV. This CDR3 reads CASTRDWQDYGYTI. The DNA of the CDR3 is TGTGCCAGCACCAGGGACTGGCAAGACTATGGCTACACCATC.

V gene TRBV28 combines with J gene TRBJ1-6, with D maybe TRBD1 (5 bases). The CDR3 has 12 amino acids. Germline V gene data show CDR1 as MDHEN and CDR2 as SYDVKM. V dropped 6 bases and J dropped 8 bases, with 8 bases sitting between them. CDR3 in DNA: TGTGCCAGCAGCATCAGGGATTCACCCCTCCACTTT. It codes for CASSIRDSPLHF.

With regard to this clonotype: This sequence may be a read error, since a much larger clone differs from it by one base. The V and J genes are TRBV30 and TRBJ2-1; D is undetermined. Trimming pared 1 base from V and 15 bases from J, leaving 16 bases between. The length of the CDR3 is 12 residues. The germline CDR1 and CDR2 sequences are GTSNPN and SVGIG (reference sequence). As DNA, the CDR3 is TGTGCCTGGAGTGGCCGACCGATCTTGCGGTTCTTC. This translates into CAWSGRPILRFF. The full variable domain, in which reference TRBV30 and TRBJ2-1 provide the parts outside the CDR3, is SQTIHQWPATLVQPVGSPLSLECTVEGTSNPNLYWYRQAAGRGLQLLFYSVGIGQISSEVPQNLSASRPQDRQFILSSKKLLLSDSGFYLCAWSGRPILRFFGPGTRLTVL.

As DNA, the CDR3 is TGTGCCAGCAGCTTCACTGACATGACCCCCGGGACCCAGTACTTC. It translates to CASSFTDMTPGTQYF. The rearrangement joins TRBV5-5 to TRBJ2-5; unclear D gene. The CDR3 spans 15 residues. V was clipped by 2 bases and J by 7 bases, with 18 bases between them. Germline values: CDR1 SGHKS, CDR2 YYEKEE (reference sequence). The variable domain in full, with the rest retrieved from reference TRBV5-5 and TRBJ2-5, is DAGVTQSPTHLIKTRGQQVTLRCSPISGHKSVSWYQQVLGQGPQFIFQYYEKEERGRGNFPDRFSARQFPNYSSELNVNALLLGDSALYLCASSFTDMTPGTQYFGPGTRLLVL.

Only a few counts were recorded for this clonotype. Being one base from a much bigger clone, this may be a read error. V gene TRBV6-5 combines with J gene TRBJ2-3; 10 nucleotides match TRBD2. There are 15 residues in the CDR3. Germline V CDR1 and CDR2: MNHEY, SVGAGI. Trimming cost V 6 bases and J 6 bases; bases outside gene matches: 9. The CDR3: CASRGLAGVKDTQYF. The CDR3 DNA reads TGTGCCAGCAGAGGCCTAGCGGGAGTGAAGGATACGCAGTATTTT.

V is TRBV5-1 and J is TRBJ2-7; D is ambiguous. Germline V CDR1 and CDR2: SGHRS, YFSETQ. V shed 0 bases and J shed 2 bases, with 9 bases lying between them. The length of the CDR3 is 14 residues. In DNA, the CDR3 is TGCGCCAGCAGCTTGGAAGGAGCGACCTACGAGCAGTACTTC. Translating it yields CASSLEGATYEQYF.

In its sample, this clonotype was seen a few times. Since a much larger clone is just one base distant, this may be a read error. The chain has TRBV12-3 or TRBV12-4 and TRBJ1-3; D possibly corresponds to TRBD1 (6 bases). The CDR3 extends over 14 amino acids. The CDR3 region has the DNA TGTGCCAGCAGTAGACAGGTCTCTGGAAACATCATATATTTT. This encodes CASSRQVSGNIIYF.

CDR3 nucleotides: TGTGCCAGCAGTTCCTCCCGGGGGGTGGCTTGGGACGAGCAGTACTTC. Its translation is CASSSSRGVAWDEQYF. The chain recombines TRBV6-5 with TRBJ2-7; 7 bases fit TRBD2. After removal of 4 bases from V and 5 bases from J, the junction contained 14 bases not matched to a gene. Germline assignment: CDR1 MNHEY and CDR2 SVGAGI. CDR3 length equals 16 residues.

Ten or more counts support this clonotype. This rearrangement joins TRBV5-4 to TRBJ2-1, with 11 bases lining up with TRBD2. Per germline, CDR1 SGHNT and CDR2 YYREEE (reference sequence). The junction had 6 bases not matched to a gene; V was cut back by 5 bases and J by 5 bases. This CDR3 is 15 amino acids long. The CDR3 is CASRPGTSGNNEQFF. Here the CDR3 DNA reads TGTGCCAGCAGGCCCGGGACTAGCGGTAACAATGAGCAGTTCTTC.

The rearrangement uses TRBV11-2 and TRBJ2-3; D gene uncertain. Germline V gene lookup returns CDR1 SGHAT and CDR2 FQNNGV. There are 13 residues in the CDR3. Trimming took off 11 bases at V and 5 bases at J, with 17 bases between the two ends. The CDR3 coding sequence is TGTGCCGGCAACTTAGATCGTGAAGATACGCAGTATTTT. It yields the protein CAGNLDREDTQYF. The whole variable domain, remainder taken from reference TRBV11-2 and TRBJ2-3, is EAGVAQSPRYKIIEKRQSVAFWCNPISGHATLYWYQQILGQGPKLLIQFQNNGVVDDSQLPKDRFSAERLKGVDSTLKIQPAKLEDSAVYLCAGNLDREDTQYFGPGTRLTVL.

V usage is TRBV13 and J usage is TRBJ2-3; TRBD2 aligns across 12 bases. The V gene's germline CDR1 is PRHDT and CDR2 FYEKMQ (reference sequence). V was pared by 4 bases and J by 9 bases, with 8 bases of the junction left unmatched. CDR3 length: 15 residues. The CDR3 loop is CASSSSSGRAETQYF. In nucleotides, the CDR3 is TGTGCCAGCAGCTCATCTAGCGGGAGGGCCGAGACGCAGTATTTT.

This clonotype has a single count. Germline and junction disagree at one end, which may indicate a read error. The chain carries TRBV11-2 and TRBJ2-7; possibly TRBD2 for D (5 bases). Germline V gene lookup returns CDR1 SGHAT and CDR2 FQNNGV. CDR3 length equals 16 residues. The CDR3 loop is CASSLGFTAVDGEQCF. The DNA of the CDR3 is TGTGCTAGCAGCTTAGGGTTCACAGCGGTGGATGGGGAGCAGTGCTTC.